One sample yielded the 31 T cell receptor beta chains listed below, sequenced in a study of early T cells in non-severe SARS-CoV-2 infection. Via MiXCR, TCRdb re-called the 5' RACE reads, giving one row per CDR3 protein. The sample includes roughly 86,000 distinct CDR3 sequences, roughly 6% of them seen just once. Sequenced input: whole blood. These receptors came from an adult who was a healthcare worker with PCR-confirmed SARS-CoV-2 infection or an uninfected control (not recorded which).

This clonotype occurred a few times. The rearrangement links TRBV10-3 to TRBJ2-7; D uncertain. This CDR3 has 16 amino acids. V lost 3 bases to trimming and J lost 2 bases, with 17 bases between them. Germline lookup yields CDR1 ENHRY and CDR2 SYGVKD. The CDR3 spells CAISERLLVSTYEQYF. The CDR3, as DNA: TGTGCCATCAGTGAACGTCTCCTGGTCAGTACCTACGAGCAGTACTTC.

In its sample, this clonotype was seen many times. The rearrangement links TRBV4-1 to TRBJ2-3; D not resolved. The V gene's germline CDR1 is MGHRA and CDR2 YSYEKL. Between the trimmed V and J ends, which lost 4 bases and 2 bases, there was a span of 13 bases. The length of the CDR3 is 15 residues. CDR3 sequence (DNA): TGCGCCAGCAGCCGTCGAGGTGAGCCCACAGATACGCAGTATTTT. It encodes CASSRRGEPTDTQYF.

At least ten counts were recorded for this clonotype. The CDR3 region has the DNA TGTGCCAGCAGTTACGAGAACATGAACACTGAAGCTTTCTTT. Translation: CASSYENMNTEAFF. This chain joins TRBV6-5 and TRBJ1-1; no firm D call. The V and J ends lost 2 bases and 0 bases respectively, with 7 bases between them. Germline V gene data show CDR1 as MNHEY and CDR2 as SVGAGI. CDR3 length equals 14 residues.

This clonotype was seen a few times. J is TRBJ2-5 and V is TRBV19, with 7 positions matching TRBD2. The trim removed 7 bases at V and 2 bases at J, leaving 10 bases unmatched. Germline V gene lookup returns CDR1 LNHDA and CDR2 SQIVND (reference sequence). This CDR3 is built from 15 residues. The chain's CDR3 is CASTSAGAGQETQYF. CDR3 coding DNA: TGTGCCAGTACATCGGCAGGAGCGGGACAAGAGACCCAGTACTTC.

This clonotype was observed many times. The chain recombines TRBV9 with TRBJ2-7; 7 nucleotides line up with TRBD2. In germline, CDR1 is SGDLS, CDR2 YYNGEE. The CDR3 is 14 amino acids. J was trimmed by 0 bases and V by 6 bases; bases with no gene match: 6. CDR3 sequence reads: CASTPRDYSYEQYF. CDR3 DNA sequence: TGTGCCAGCACCCCCCGGGACTACTCCTACGAGCAGTACTTC.

J is TRBJ2-7 and V is TRBV20-1; 9 nucleotides match TRBD1. The CDR3 runs 13 residues. Germline CDR1 reads DFQATT; CDR2 reads SNEGSKA (reference sequence). Losses at the gene ends were 3 bases for V and 4 bases for J; bases not matched to a gene: 4. CDR3 nucleotides: TGCAGTGCTAGGGACAGGGGCGGGTACGAGCAGTACTTC. Its protein product is CSARDRGGYEQYF.

There are many counts of this clonotype. This sequence joins TRBV5-6 and TRBJ2-3; D not certain. The germline V gene encodes CDR1 SGHDT and CDR2 YYEEEE. Trimming pared 2 bases from V and 1 base from J, leaving 8 bases between. This CDR3 spans 14 amino acids. The CDR3 reads CASSFDVRTDTQYF. The DNA for the CDR3 is TGTGCCAGCAGCTTCGACGTACGCACAGATACGCAGTATTTT.

Only a few counts were recorded for this clonotype. The genes are TRBV11-3 and TRBJ2-5; 12 bases are shared with TRBD2. J gave up 1 base and V 5 bases, and 11 bases lay outside the gene matches. Germline CDR1 is SGHNT and CDR2 is YENEEA. The CDR3 consists of 18 residues. The CDR3 bases are TGTGCCAGCAGCCCCCGACGTATGACTAGCGGGGGCCAAGAGACCCAGTACTTC. This translates into CASSPRRMTSGGQETQYF.

This clonotype has only a few counts. J is TRBJ2-5 and V is TRBV14; D remains ambiguous. This CDR3 comprises 14 residues. Trimming pared 1 base from V and 0 bases from J, leaving 6 bases between. Germline CDR1 SGHDN, CDR2 FVKESK. In DNA, the CDR3 is TGTGCCAGCAGCCAAGCGGAGTACCAAGAGACCCAGTACTTC. The encoded protein is CASSQAEYQETQYF.

This clonotype was found many times. The V gene is TRBV5-4, the J gene TRBJ2-3; D tentatively fits TRBD1 or TRBD2 (7 bases each). V lost 4 bases and J lost 2, with 26 bases in between. Germline V CDR1 and CDR2: SGHNT, YYREEE (reference sequence). The length of the CDR3 is 19 residues. The CDR3 region is CASSVRGVAGARLTDTQYF. The CDR3 DNA reads as TGTGCCAGCAGCGTCAGGGGGGTTGCGGGGGCGAGACTCACAGATACGCAGTATTTT.

In the case of this clonotype: One end of the junction fails to match germline, which may point to a read error. The chain joins TRBV23-1 to TRBJ2-3; tentative D call: TRBD1 (6 bases). TRBV23-1 is placed among ORFs of uncertain function. The CDR3 extends over 15 amino acids. The CDR3 loop reads CAGSQAHTGTDTQYF. CDR3 coding DNA: TGCGCCGGCAGTCAAGCACACACAGGGACCGATACGCAGTATTTT.

This clonotype was observed a handful of times. The J gene is TRBJ1-1, the V gene TRBV30; 10 bases map to TRBD1. This CDR3 is 13 amino acids long. The V segment lost 2 bases and the J segment 6 bases; nucleotides outside the gene matches: 3. The germline V gene has CDR1 GTSNPN and CDR2 SVGIG (reference sequence). The CDR3 sequence: CAWSMTGGSEAFF. CDR3 bases: TGTGCCTGGAGTATGACAGGGGGCTCTGAAGCTTTCTTT.

In this sample, this clonotype turned up many times. The gene calls are TRBV29-1 and TRBJ2-7; D remains ambiguous. Germline V gene lookup returns CDR1 SQVTM and CDR2 ANQGSEA. The CDR3 sequence is 14 residues long. Between the trimmed V and J ends, which lost 3 bases and 1 base, there was a span of 13 bases. The CDR3 DNA reads as TGCAGCGTTGATGGTAACGGGCCTTCCTACGAGCAGTACTTC. It translates to CSVDGNGPSYEQYF.

This clonotype was recorded at least ten times. V is TRBV11-2 and J is TRBJ2-2, with 13 nucleotides matching TRBD2. The CDR3 length is 17 residues. Germline CDR1 reads SGHAT; CDR2 reads FQNNGV. V shed 5 bases, J shed 0 bases, and the junction held 3 bases outside the gene matches. Here the CDR3 DNA reads TGTGCCAGCAGCCGGACTAGCGGGGGCGCGAACACCGGGGAGCTGTTTTTT. Translated: CASSRTSGGANTGELFF. Full variable domain (rest looked up from reference TRBV11-2 and TRBJ2-2): EAGVAQSPRYKIIEKRQSVAFWCNPISGHATLYWYQQILGQGPKLLIQFQNNGVVDDSQLPKDRFSAERLKGVDSTLKIQPAKLEDSAVYLCASSRTSGGANTGELFFGEGSRLTVL.

In this sample, this clonotype turned up a few times. V and J are TRBV5-5 and TRBJ2-3, with D perhaps matching TRBD1 (5 bases). The CDR3 contains 12 residues. Germline assignment: CDR1 SGHKS and CDR2 YYEKEE (reference sequence). V lost 4 bases and J lost 8, with 11 bases in between. The CDR3 DNA reads as TGTGCCAGCAGCGGGGCCACTCGTACGCAGTATTTT. This encodes CASSGATRTQYF.

Many counts were recorded for this clonotype. The chain is built from TRBV12-3 or TRBV12-4 and TRBJ2-3, with 8 bases lining up with TRBD1. There are 16 residues in the CDR3. The ends lost 2 bases at V and 6 bases at J; junction bases unmatched: 10. CDR3 in DNA: TGTGCCAGCAGTTTATTCCAGGGGGCTGTCTTGGATACGCAGTATTTT. Translation: CASSLFQGAVLDTQYF.

The sample holds a few counts of this clonotype. The V gene is TRBV12-3 or TRBV12-4, the J gene TRBJ1-1; no clear D. Trimming stripped 3 bases from V and 7 bases from J, with 15 bases between. The CDR3 length is 14 residues. The CDR3 loop is CASSFFGQTFEAFF. The CDR3 coding sequence is TGTGCCAGCAGTTTCTTCGGGCAGACCTTTGAAGCTTTCTTT.

The table lists this clonotype with many counts. This chain connects TRBV6-5 to TRBJ2-3; maybe TRBD2 (7 bases). Per the germline V gene, CDR1 is MNHEY and CDR2 is SVGAGI. This CDR3 is 16 amino acids long. Trimming took off 6 bases at V and 5 bases at J, with 21 bases between the two ends. The CDR3 sequence: CASSKTRGASGDTQYF. The CDR3 DNA reads as TGTGCCAGCAGCAAAACAAGGGGGGCTAGCGGAGATACGCAGTATTTT.

This clonotype appeared many times. V is TRBV28 and J is TRBJ2-2; the D gene is possibly TRBD1 (6 bases). V was clipped by 6 bases and J by 4 bases, with 15 bases between them. The CDR3 loop spans 15 amino acids. Germline V CDR1 and CDR2: MDHEN, SYDVKM. The CDR3 DNA sequence: TGTGCCAGCAGGCGTGACAGGAGTCGCACCGGGGAGCTGTTTTTT. As protein: CASRRDRSRTGELFF.

This clonotype was counted at least ten times. The rearrangement links TRBV5-1 to TRBJ2-2, with TRBD1 as a possible D gene (6 bases). Germline V CDR1 and CDR2: SGHRS, YFSETQ. This CDR3 comprises 15 residues. The V end was cut by 3 bases, the J end by 1 base, with 10 bases between. The CDR3 protein is CASSSQGQNTGELFF. DNA of the CDR3: TGCGCCAGCAGCTCGCAGGGGCAGAACACCGGGGAGCTGTTTTTT.

This clonotype was seen repeatedly, ten times or more. This sequence joins TRBV28 and TRBJ2-1; a weak D match, TRBD1 (6 bases). Germline V lookup: CDR1 MDHEN, CDR2 SYDVKM. V was shortened by 0 bases and J by 3 bases, with 9 bases between the two germline ends. The CDR3 spans 15 residues. The CDR3 is CASSLWTGNYNEQFF. The CDR3 DNA sequence: TGTGCCAGCAGTTTATGGACAGGTAACTACAATGAGCAGTTCTTC.

This clonotype was seen only a few times. The V and J genes are TRBV20-1 and TRBJ1-1, with a tentative D call TRBD1 (5 bases). Trimming took off 1 base at V and 1 base at J, with 10 bases between the two ends. The germline gives CDR1 DFQATT, CDR2 SNEGSKA (reference sequence). The length of the CDR3 is 14 residues. The CDR3 DNA follows: TGCAGTGCTAGAGGAACAGGATGGAACACTGAAGCTTTCTTT. Protein: CSARGTGWNTEAFF.

The sample holds many counts of this clonotype. The J gene is TRBJ2-7, the V gene TRBV7-2; TRBD2 matches 12 bases. The germline V gene encodes CDR1 SGHTA and CDR2 FQGNSA. The CDR3 covers 16 residues. With 5 bases clipped from V and 2 bases from J, the junction kept 7 bases outside the gene matches. The CDR3 loop is CASSRTSSGRAYEQYF. The CDR3 nucleotides are TGTGCCAGCAGCCGTACTTCTAGCGGGAGGGCCTACGAGCAGTACTTC.

This clonotype showed up many times. The chain joins TRBV9 to TRBJ2-7; 9 bases are shared with TRBD1. The germline V gene encodes CDR1 SGDLS and CDR2 YYNGEE. V lost 0 bases to trimming and J lost 2 bases; unmatched junction nucleotides: 6. This CDR3 spans 16 amino acids. CDR3 residues: CASSVGGQGRTYEQYF. CDR3 DNA: TGTGCCAGCAGCGTAGGGGGACAGGGCCGGACCTACGAGCAGTACTTC. The whole variable domain, filled in from reference TRBV9 and TRBJ2-7, reads DSGVTQTPKHLITATGQRVTLRCSPRSGDLSVYWYQQSLDQGLQFLIQYYNGEERAKGNILERFSAQQFPDLHSELNLSSLELGDSALYFCASSVGGQGRTYEQYFGPGTRLTVT.

This clonotype was detected ten times or more. The rearrangement uses TRBV14 and TRBJ2-2; D is unresolved. The CDR3 is made up of 12 amino acids. With 3 bases removed from V and 6 bases from J, the gap between germline ends came to 5 bases. The V gene's germline CDR1 is SGHDN and CDR2 FVKESK. The CDR3 nucleotides read TGTGCCAGCAGCCATTTGCCCGGGGAGCTGTTTTTT. Translation: CASSHLPGELFF.

Many counts were recorded for this clonotype. This chain links TRBV6-2 or TRBV6-3 with TRBJ1-6, with D maybe TRBD1 (6 bases). The CDR3 runs 16 residues. The V and J ends lost 5 bases and 0 bases respectively, with 11 bases between them. Germline lookup yields CDR1 MNHEY and CDR2 SVGEGT. CDR3: CASSLGQSSYNSPLHF. The DNA of the CDR3 is TGTGCCAGCAGTCTCGGACAGAGCTCCTATAATTCACCCCTCCACTTT.

This clonotype was recorded a few times. The rearrangement joins TRBV11-2 to TRBJ1-2; TRBD1 aligns across 9 bases. V lost 8 bases and J lost 5; bases outside the gene matches: 9. Looked up from germline, CDR1 is SGHAT and CDR2 is FQNNGV. There are 14 residues in the CDR3. The CDR3: CASATSGQGYGYTF. The CDR3 DNA is TGTGCCAGCGCCACCTCTGGACAGGGGTATGGCTACACCTTC.

V is TRBV5-1 and J is TRBJ1-4; a weak D match, TRBD1 (5 bases). This CDR3 comprises 14 residues. The germline CDR1 and CDR2 sequences are SGHRS and YFSETQ. V was shortened by 0 bases and J by 8 bases, with 11 bases between the two germline ends. This CDR3 reads CASSLDQGWEKLFF. As DNA, the CDR3 is TGCGCCAGCAGCTTGGATCAGGGTTGGGAAAAACTGTTTTTT.

The rearrangement uses TRBV4-3 and TRBJ2-3, with 8 bases that match TRBD2. Germline assignment: CDR1 LGHNA and CDR2 YSLEER. The CDR3 is made up of 17 amino acids. J lost 1 base, V lost 0 bases, and 6 bases had no gene match. The CDR3 DNA follows: TGCGCCAGCAGCCAAGATCTCCGAGCGGGAGGCACAGATACGCAGTATTTT. Encoded protein: CASSQDLRAGGTDTQYF.

This clonotype was counted ten times or more. V gene TRBV27 combines with J gene TRBJ1-1; possibly TRBD1 for D (5 bases). Looked up from germline, CDR1 is MNHEY and CDR2 is SMNVEV (reference sequence). Trimming left V 3 bases short and J 2 bases short, with 10 bases between. The length of the CDR3 is 14 residues. CDR3 sequence: CASSFRGDNTEAFF. CDR3 nucleotide sequence: TGTGCCAGCAGTTTCCGGGGGGACAACACTGAAGCTTTCTTT.

The gene calls are TRBV5-1 and TRBJ2-2; D may be TRBD1 (6 bases). Trimming pared 2 bases from V and 4 bases from J, leaving 9 bases between. The CDR3 has 14 amino acids. The V gene's germline CDR1 is SGHRS and CDR2 YFSETQ. The CDR3 coding sequence is TGCGCCAGCAGCTTCCTAGGGGGCACCGGGGAGCTGTTTTTT. This codes for CASSFLGGTGELFF.